The clone carrying this T cell receptor (beta chain) was counted once. The antigen remains undetermined. These data belong to a study of OX40 agonist ivuxolimab in advanced cancers. Turning to the study itself: Among those treated, three patients had partial responses, one with hepatocellular carcinoma and two with cutaneous melanoma. Study results and limitations: More expanded clones were seen, on average, in CD8+ T cells than in CD4+. The antigen specificity of the peripheral T cells (those that were expanded) was not determined.

Repertoires were generated with immunoSEQ multiplex PCR, while TCRdb's copy carries only in-frame clones and drops some. This sample carries tens of thousands of clones, over 60% of them seen once, and the ten largest clones take 20% to 25%. The sequence derives from an adult with an advanced solid tumor such as melanoma, head and neck, liver or kidney cancer. Specimen: CD4+ or CD8+ T cells sorted from blood, collected in a trial of the OX40 agonist ivuxolimab.

The DNA for the CDR3 is TGCGCCAGCAGCTTGTGGGGGTCCATCACAGATACGCAGTATTTT. Translated, it gives CASSLWGSITDTQYF. The V gene is TRBV5-1, the J gene TRBJ2-3; TRBD1 or TRBD2 may be the D gene (5 bases each). Germline assignment: CDR1 SGHRS and CDR2 YFSETQ. CDR3 size: 15 residues. V lost 1 base and J lost 2, with 11 bases in between.